This note documents a single T cell receptor beta chain sequence. Its antigen is currently unknown. This record comes from a study of T cell responses to AZD1222 COVID-19 vaccine. V gave up 2 bases and J gave up 4 bases, with 12 bases separating them. The CDR3 extends over 14 amino acids. CDR1 and CDR2 (germline): SGHNT, YYREEE (reference sequence). General study points: There were repertoire samples only from the period after the peak T cell response. Increases in Spike-specific TCR breadth and depth were seen after two AZD1222 doses.

Assay used: immunoSEQ multiplex PCR; TCRdb lists only in-frame clones, some missing. The sample records approximately 120,000 clones, about 89% being singletons. Material: peripheral blood, obtained on day 0 of AZD1222 vaccination. The J gene is TRBJ1-1, the V gene TRBV5-4; D unclear. This TCR came from an adult in good health. CDR3 in amino acids: CASSFKITSTEAFF. The CDR3 coding sequence is TGTGCCAGCAGCTTCAAAATTACGAGCACTGAAGCTTTCTTT.